The rows below give T cell receptor beta chains drawn from one sample of a study of patients and donors after allogeneic stem cell transplantation. A single record per CDR3 protein comes from TCRdb applying MiXCR to the RT-PCR reads. The sample holds about 960,000 distinct CDR3 sequences, roughly 18% seen once. Sequenced material: blood, either unsorted or a sorted T cell fraction (not recorded which). These receptors all stem from a human donor who was either an allogeneic HSCT recipient or a stem cell or donor lymphocyte infusion donor (not recorded which). It is not recorded whose cells these are; they may come from a transplant donor. The CDR3 runs from the conserved cysteine through the conserved F or W. D genes are given only for firm matches. Clone sizes are given selectively: once, few, many, or a class where the clone is expanded.

D: NA; V: TRBV11-3; J: TRBJ2-2; size: NA; CDR3: CASSSGKRNTWELFF; DNA: TGTGCCAGCAGCTCCGGGAAGAGGAACACCTGGGAGCTTTTTTTT
D: NA; V: TRBV25-1; J: TRBJ2-7; size: NA; CDR3: CASERQARGEQYF; DNA: TGTGCCAGCGAACGACAGGCCCGGGGAGAGCAGTACTTC
D: TRBD1; V: TRBV5-1; J: TRBJ1-1; size: NA; CDR3: CASTRTGFEAFF; DNA: TGCGCCAGCACCCGGACAGGCTTTGAAGCTTTCTTT
D: NA; V: TRBV29-1; J: TRBJ1-1; size: NA; CDR3: CSGSTGISTEAFF; DNA: TGCAGCGGCAGTACAGGGATCTCCACTGAAGCTTTCTTT
D: NA; V: TRBV12-3/TRBV12-4; J: TRBJ2-2; size: few; CDR3: CASSRRRGGAYTGELFF; DNA: TGTGCCAGCAGCCGCCGCCGGGGCGGGGCATACACCGGGGAGCTGTTTTTT
D: NA; V: TRBV5-1; J: TRBJ1-1; size: few; CDR3: CASSFGGGRTEAFF; DNA: TGCGCCAGCAGCTTTGGGGGAGGCAGGACTGAAGCTTTCTTT
D: TRBD2; V: TRBV20-1; J: TRBJ2-7; size: NA; CDR3: CSARDPREGEQYF; DNA: TGCAGTGCTAGAGATCCCCGGGAGGGCGAGCAGTACTTC
D: TRBD2; V: TRBV5-1; J: TRBJ2-1; size: few; CDR3: CASSLSSGRAGHANEQFF; DNA: TGCGCCAGCAGCTTGTCCAGCGGGAGGGCCGGTCATGCCAATGAGCAGTTCTTC
D: TRBD2; V: TRBV27; J: TRBJ2-7; size: NA; CDR3: CASSLYPGLAGGEQYF; DNA: TGTGCCAGCAGTTTATACCCCGGACTAGCGGGGGGCGAGCAGTACTTC
D: NA; V: TRBV25-1; J: TRBJ2-3; size: few; CDR3: CASSEYEQGLGGQYF; DNA: TGTGCCAGCAGTGAATACGAACAGGGCCTAGGCGGGCAGTATTTT
D: TRBD1; V: TRBV5-6; J: TRBJ1-2; size: NA; CDR3: CASSLEGAQGYTF; DNA: TGTGCCAGCAGCCTGGAGGGGGCCCAAGGCTACACCTTC
D: NA; V: TRBV7-9; J: TRBJ1-6; size: few; CDR3: CASRKEALGSPLHF; DNA: TGTGCCAGCAGAAAAGAGGCATTAGGTTCACCCCTCCACTTT
D: TRBD2; V: TRBV7-6; J: TRBJ2-1; size: few; CDR3: CASSLDIRTSGSANEQFF; DNA: TGTGCCAGCAGCTTAGACATAAGGACTAGCGGGAGTGCGAATGAGCAGTTCTTC
D: TRBD2; V: TRBV10-2; J: TRBJ2-3; size: few; CDR3: CASSEGWVAGGWDTDTQYF; DNA: TGCGCCAGCAGTGAGGGATGGGTAGCGGGGGGCTGGGACACAGATACGCAGTATTTT
D: TRBD2; V: TRBV18; J: TRBJ2-5; size: NA; CDR3: CASSPRTSGGQETQYF; DNA: TGTGCCAGCTCCCCTAGGACTAGCGGGGGTCAAGAGACCCAGTACTTC
D: TRBD2; V: TRBV9; J: TRBJ2-1; size: NA; CDR3: CASSVGTSGRHEQFF; DNA: TGTGCCAGCAGCGTGGGGACTAGCGGGAGACATGAGCAGTTCTTC
D: TRBD2; V: TRBV27; J: TRBJ2-7; size: many; CDR3: CASRRGYEQYF; DNA: TGTGCCAGCAGGCGGGGGTACGAGCAGTACTTC
D: TRBD2; V: TRBV5-6; J: TRBJ2-7; size: NA; CDR3: CASSQTSGRVHEQYF; DNA: TGTGCCAGCAGCCAAACTAGCGGGCGCGTCCACGAGCAGTACTTC
D: TRBD2; V: TRBV3-1; J: TRBJ2-7; size: few; CDR3: CASSQRTSGSYEQYF; DNA: TGTGCCAGCAGCCAAAGGACTAGCGGGAGTTACGAGCAGTACTTC
D: NA; V: TRBV5-6; J: TRBJ2-7; size: many; CDR3: CASSLGYSYEQYF; DNA: TGTGCCAGCAGCTTGGGCTACTCCTACGAGCAGTACTTC
D: NA; V: TRBV7-2; J: TRBJ2-2; size: once; CDR3: CASSLGRLGTGELFF; DNA: TGTGCCAGCAGCTTAGGCAGATTAGGCACCGGGGAGCTGTTTTTT
D: NA; V: TRBV5-1; J: TRBJ1-3; size: NA; CDR3: CASSLVQGHSGNTIYF; DNA: TGCGCCAGCAGCTTGGTGCAGGGGCACTCTGGAAACACCATATATTTT
D: TRBD2; V: TRBV20-1; J: TRBJ2-3; size: NA; CDR3: CSASARTSGGGDTQYF; DNA: TGCAGTGCTAGTGCACGGACTAGCGGAGGGGGAGATACGCAGTATTTT
D: NA; V: TRBV12-3/TRBV12-4; J: TRBJ1-2; size: NA; CDR3: CASSSSHGRGTDYGYTF; DNA: TGTGCCAGCAGTTCGAGCCACGGACGAGGTACGGACTATGGCTACACCTTC
D: TRBD1; V: TRBV6-1; J: TRBJ1-1; size: few; CDR3: CASSKYRGDTEAFF; DNA: TGTGCCAGCAGTAAGTACAGGGGCGACACTGAAGCTTTCTTT
D: TRBD2; V: TRBV7-2; J: TRBJ2-5; size: NA; CDR3: CASGTSGREETQYF; DNA: TGTGCCAGCGGGACTAGCGGGAGGGAAGAGACCCAGTACTTC
D: NA; V: TRBV27; J: TRBJ2-7; size: NA; CDR3: CASSSEAEQYF; DNA: TGTGCCAGCAGTTCAGAAGCGGAGCAGTACTTC
D: NA; V: TRBV29-1; J: TRBJ2-2; size: NA; CDR3: CSVGTFTNTGELFF; DNA: TGCAGCGTTGGGACTTTCACGAACACCGGGGAGCTGTTTTTT
D: NA; V: TRBV9; J: TRBJ1-1; size: few; CDR3: CASSVDPWVTEAFF; DNA: TGTGCCAGCAGCGTAGACCCTTGGGTCACTGAAGCTTTCTTT
D: NA; V: TRBV2; J: TRBJ2-7; size: NA; CDR3: CASRTEGYEQYF; DNA: TGTGCCAGCAGGACAGAGGGGTACGAGCAGTACTTC
D: NA; V: TRBV9; J: TRBJ2-1; size: NA; CDR3: CASSVGEGSDNEQFF; DNA: TGTGCCAGCAGCGTAGGCGAGGGGTCCGACAATGAGCAGTTCTTC
D: TRBD2; V: TRBV12-3/TRBV12-4; J: TRBJ2-2; size: NA; CDR3: CASSFGGSWSGELFF; DNA: TGTGCCAGCAGTTTTGGCGGGAGTTGGTCCGGGGAGCTGTTTTTT
D: TRBD2; V: TRBV2; J: TRBJ2-1; size: NA; CDR3: CASRMTSGIYNEQFF; DNA: TGTGCCAGCAGGATGACTAGCGGGATTTACAATGAGCAGTTCTTC